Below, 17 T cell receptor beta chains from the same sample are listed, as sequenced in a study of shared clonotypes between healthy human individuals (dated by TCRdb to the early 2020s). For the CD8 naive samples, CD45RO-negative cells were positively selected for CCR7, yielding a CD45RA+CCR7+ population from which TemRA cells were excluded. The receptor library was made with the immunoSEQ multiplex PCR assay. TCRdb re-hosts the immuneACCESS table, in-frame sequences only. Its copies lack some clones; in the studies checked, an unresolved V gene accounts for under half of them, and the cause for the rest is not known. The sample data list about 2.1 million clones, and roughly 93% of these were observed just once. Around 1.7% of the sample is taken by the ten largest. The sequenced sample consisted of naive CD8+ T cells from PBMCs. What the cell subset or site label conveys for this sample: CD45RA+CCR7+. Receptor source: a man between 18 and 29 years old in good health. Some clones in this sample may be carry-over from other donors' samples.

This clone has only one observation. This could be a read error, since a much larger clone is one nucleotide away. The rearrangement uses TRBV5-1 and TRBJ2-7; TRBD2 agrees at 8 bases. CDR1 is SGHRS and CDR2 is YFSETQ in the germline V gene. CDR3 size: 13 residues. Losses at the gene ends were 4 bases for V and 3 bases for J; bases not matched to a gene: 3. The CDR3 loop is CASSQGLGYEQYF. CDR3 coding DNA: TGCGCCAGCAGCCAGGGACTAGGCTACGAGCAGTACTTC. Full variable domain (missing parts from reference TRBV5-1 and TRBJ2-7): KAGVTQTPRYLIKTRGQQVTLSCSPISGHRSVSWYQQTPGQGLQFLFEYFSETQRNKGNFPGRFSGRQFSNSRSEMNVSTLELGDSALYLCASSQGLGYEQYFGPGTRLTVT.

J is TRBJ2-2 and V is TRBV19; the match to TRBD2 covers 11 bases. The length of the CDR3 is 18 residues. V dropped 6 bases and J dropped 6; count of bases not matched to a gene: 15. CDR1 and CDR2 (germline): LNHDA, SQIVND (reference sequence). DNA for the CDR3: TGTGCCAGTAGATCCGGTAGCGGGAGGGCCGCAGGTCCCGGGGAGCTGTTTTTT. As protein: CASRSGSGRAAGPGELFF.

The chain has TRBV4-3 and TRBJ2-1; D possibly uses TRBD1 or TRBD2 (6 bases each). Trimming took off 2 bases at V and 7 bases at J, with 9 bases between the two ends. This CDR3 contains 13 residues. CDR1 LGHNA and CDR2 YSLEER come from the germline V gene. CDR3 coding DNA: TGCGCCAGCAGCCAAAGGGGGGTGAATGAGCAGTTCTTC. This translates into CASSQRGVNEQFF.

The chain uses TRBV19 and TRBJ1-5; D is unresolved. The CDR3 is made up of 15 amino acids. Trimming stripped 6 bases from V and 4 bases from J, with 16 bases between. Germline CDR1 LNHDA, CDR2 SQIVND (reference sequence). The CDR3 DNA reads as TGTGCCAGTAGCGCGGACGGACTGAGTAATCAGCCCCAGCATTTT. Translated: CASSADGLSNQPQHF.

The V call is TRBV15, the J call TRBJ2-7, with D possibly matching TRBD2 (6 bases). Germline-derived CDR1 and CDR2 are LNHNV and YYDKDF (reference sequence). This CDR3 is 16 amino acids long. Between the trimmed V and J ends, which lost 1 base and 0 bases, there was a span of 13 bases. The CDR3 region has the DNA TGTGCCACCAGCAGAGGGGGGGAGGAGAGCTCCTACGAGCAGTACTTC. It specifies CATSRGGEESSYEQYF.

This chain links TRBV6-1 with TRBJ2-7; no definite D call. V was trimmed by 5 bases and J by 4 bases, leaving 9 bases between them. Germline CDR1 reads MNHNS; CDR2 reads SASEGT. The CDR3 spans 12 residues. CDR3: CASSYTEYEQYF. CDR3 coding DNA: TGTGCCAGCAGTTATACAGAGTACGAGCAGTACTTC.

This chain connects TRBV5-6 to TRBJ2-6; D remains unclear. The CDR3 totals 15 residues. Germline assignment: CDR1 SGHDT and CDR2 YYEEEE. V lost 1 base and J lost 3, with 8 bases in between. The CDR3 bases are TGTGCCAGCAGCTTGATTCCTGGTGGGGCCAACGTCCTGACTTTC. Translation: CASSLIPGGANVLTF.

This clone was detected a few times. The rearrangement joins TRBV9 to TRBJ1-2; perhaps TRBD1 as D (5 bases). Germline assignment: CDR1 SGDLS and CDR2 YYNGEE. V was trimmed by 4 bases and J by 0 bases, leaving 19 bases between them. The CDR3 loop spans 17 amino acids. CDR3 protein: CASSPGGGQNSNYGYTF. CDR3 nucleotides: TGTGCCAGCAGCCCCGGGGGAGGGCAGAATTCTAACTATGGCTACACCTTC.

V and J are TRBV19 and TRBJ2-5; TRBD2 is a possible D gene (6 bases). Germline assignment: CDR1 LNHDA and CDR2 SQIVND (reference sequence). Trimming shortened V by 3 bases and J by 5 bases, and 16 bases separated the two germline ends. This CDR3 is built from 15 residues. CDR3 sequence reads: CASSIDGTSRETQYF. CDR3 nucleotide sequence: TGTGCCAGTAGTATTGATGGTACTAGCCGGGAGACCCAGTACTTC.

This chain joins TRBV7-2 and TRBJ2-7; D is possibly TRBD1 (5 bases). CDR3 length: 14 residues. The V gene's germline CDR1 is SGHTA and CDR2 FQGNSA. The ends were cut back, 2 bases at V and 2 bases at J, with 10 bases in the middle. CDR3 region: CASSLSWTPYEQYF. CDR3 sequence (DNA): TGTGCCAGCAGCTTAAGTTGGACACCCTACGAGCAGTACTTC.

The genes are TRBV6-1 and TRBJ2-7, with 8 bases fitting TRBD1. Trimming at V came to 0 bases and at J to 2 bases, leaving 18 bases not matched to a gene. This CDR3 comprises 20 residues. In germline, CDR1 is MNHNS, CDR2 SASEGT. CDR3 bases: TGTGCCAGCAGTGAAGCCCTGGGACAGGCCTTTAGCCCTTATACCTACGAGCAGTACTTC. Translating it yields CASSEALGQAFSPYTYEQYF.

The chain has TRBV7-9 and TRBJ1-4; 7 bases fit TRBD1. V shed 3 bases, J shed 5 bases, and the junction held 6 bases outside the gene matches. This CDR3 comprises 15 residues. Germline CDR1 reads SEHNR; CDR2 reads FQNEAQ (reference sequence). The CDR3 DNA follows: TGTGCCAGCAGCTTGGTGGCAGGGGGGAATGAAAAACTGTTTTTT. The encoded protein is CASSLVAGGNEKLFF.

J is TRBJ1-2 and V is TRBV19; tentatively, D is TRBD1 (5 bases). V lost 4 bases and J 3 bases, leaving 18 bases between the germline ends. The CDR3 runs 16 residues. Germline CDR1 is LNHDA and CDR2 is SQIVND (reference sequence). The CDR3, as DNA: TGTGCCAGTAGTAGGGCAGGGACGGGATTGGACTATGGCTACACCTTC. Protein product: CASSRAGTGLDYGYTF.

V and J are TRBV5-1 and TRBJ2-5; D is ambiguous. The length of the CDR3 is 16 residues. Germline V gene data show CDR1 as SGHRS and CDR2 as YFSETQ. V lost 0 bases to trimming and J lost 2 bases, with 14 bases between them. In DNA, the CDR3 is TGCGCCAGCAGCTTGGCCGTCGGACGGAGACAAGAGACCCAGTACTTC. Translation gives CASSLAVGRRQETQYF.

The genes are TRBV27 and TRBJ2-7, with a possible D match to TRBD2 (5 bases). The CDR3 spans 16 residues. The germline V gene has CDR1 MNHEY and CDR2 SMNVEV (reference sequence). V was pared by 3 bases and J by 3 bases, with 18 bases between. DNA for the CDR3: TGTGCCAGCAGTTTCTCTGGCGGGCCCCAATTCTACGAGCAGTACTTC. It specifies CASSFSGGPQFYEQYF.

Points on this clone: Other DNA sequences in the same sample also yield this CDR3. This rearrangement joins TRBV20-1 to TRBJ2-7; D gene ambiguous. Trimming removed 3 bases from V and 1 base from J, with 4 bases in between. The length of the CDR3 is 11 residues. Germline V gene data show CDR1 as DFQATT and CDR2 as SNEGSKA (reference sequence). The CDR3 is CSARRSYEQYF. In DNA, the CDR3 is TGCAGTGCTAGGAGGTCCTACGAGCAGTACTTC.

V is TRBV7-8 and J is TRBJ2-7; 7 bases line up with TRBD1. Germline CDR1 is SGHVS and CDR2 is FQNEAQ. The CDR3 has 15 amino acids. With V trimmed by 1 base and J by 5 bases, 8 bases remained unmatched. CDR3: CASSLDRQGTHEQYF. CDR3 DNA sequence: TGTGCCAGCAGCTTAGATAGACAGGGAACCCACGAGCAGTACTTC. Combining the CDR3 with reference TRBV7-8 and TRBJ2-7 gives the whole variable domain GAGVSQSPRYKVAKRGQDVALRCDPISGHVSLFWYQQALGQGPEFLTYFQNEAQLDKSGLPSDRFFAERPEGSVSTLKIQRTQQEDSAVYLCASSLDRQGTHEQYFGPGTRLTVT.